A selection of T cell receptor beta chains follows, all from one sample in a study of vaccination and CD4 T cells after COVID-19. Their cognate antigens are unknown. TCRdb reprocessed the PCR reads via MiXCR and lists one record per CDR3 protein. The table has 9,500 to 15,000 distinct CDR3 sequences, 50% seen once. The sequencing sample was made of CD4+ T cells from blood, cultured in vitro. These receptors all stem from a human donor who had recovered from COVID-19. Each CDR3 is given with its conserved first and last residue. The D gene is left open where the match is weak. Expanded clones are given a class, and other clones once, few, many or no size at all.

D gene,J gene,V gene,clone size,CDR3 protein,CDR3 DNA
TRBD2,TRBJ2-1,TRBV20-1,NA,CSAPGLGYNEQFF,TGCAGTGCCCCCGGACTAGGGTACAATGAGCAGTTCTTC
TRBD2,TRBJ2-7,TRBV24-1,few,CATSARGKRGSYEQYF,TGTGCCACCAGTGCCCGAGGGAAGCGGGGCTCCTACGAGCAGTACTTC
NA,TRBJ2-5,TRBV30,few,CACLRGSGETQYF,TGTGCCTGCCTCCGGGGATCAGGAGAGACCCAGTACTTC
NA,TRBJ1-2,TRBV2,few,CASRAQGYGYTF,TGTGCCAGCAGAGCACAGGGCTATGGCTACACCTTC
NA,TRBJ1-6,TRBV27,few,CASRSLGAGNSPLHF,TGTGCCAGTCGCTCACTAGGGGCGGGGAATTCACCCCTCCACTTT
TRBD2,TRBJ2-7,TRBV6-5,NA,CASSYSNWREGLNEQYF,TGTGCCAGCAGTTACTCGAATTGGCGGGAGGGCCTAAACGAGCAGTACTTC
TRBD2,TRBJ2-3,TRBV20-1,NA,CSASGIGLAGNTDTQYF,TGCAGTGCTAGTGGAATCGGACTAGCGGGGAACACAGATACGCAGTATTTT
TRBD1,TRBJ2-2,TRBV20-1,NA,CSARAMGQGADGELFF,TGCAGTGCTAGAGCAATGGGACAGGGGGCGGACGGGGAGCTGTTTTTT
NA,TRBJ2-2,TRBV21-1,NA,CASSKSHRDRYTGELFF,TGTGCCAGCAGCAAGTCGCACAGGGATAGGTACACCGGGGAGCTGTTTTTT
TRBD2,TRBJ2-1,TRBV24-1,NA,CATSEPSGRGQFF,TGTGCCACCAGTGAACCCAGCGGGAGAGGGCAGTTCTTC
NA,TRBJ2-2,TRBV6-2/TRBV6-3,few,CASSSLWGQLNTGELFF,TGTGCCAGCAGTTCCCTGTGGGGGCAGTTGAACACCGGGGAGCTGTTTTTT
TRBD1,TRBJ2-2,TRBV10-1,NA,CASSETGQGKIQTGELFF,TGCGCCAGCAGTGAGACGGGACAGGGGAAGATTCAGACCGGGGAGCTGTTTTTT
TRBD1,TRBJ2-7,TRBV5-1,NA,CASASWTGSYEQYF,TGCGCCAGCGCCTCCTGGACAGGTTCCTACGAGCAGTACTTC
NA,TRBJ2-4,TRBV15,NA,CATSRGDLAKNIQYF,TGTGCCACCAGCAGAGGGGACCTAGCCAAAAACATTCAGTACTTC
NA,TRBJ1-5,TRBV20-1,NA,CSARGGSNQPQHF,TGCAGTGCTAGGGGGGGTAGCAATCAGCCCCAGCATTTT
TRBD1,TRBJ1-2,TRBV6-1,NA,CASSHGQGAGGYTF,TGTGCCAGCAGTCACGGACAGGGGGCAGGGGGCTACACCTTC
TRBD2,TRBJ2-3,TRBV24-1,NA,CATSASGRRRTDTQYF,TGTGCCACCAGTGCTAGCGGGAGGCGACGCACAGATACGCAGTATTTT
NA,TRBJ2-1,TRBV7-9,NA,CASSRRGGHNEQFF,TGTGCCAGCAGTAGACGGGGCGGCCACAATGAGCAGTTCTTC
NA,TRBJ1-1,TRBV2,NA,CASKIGSQSAFF,TGTGCCAGCAAGATAGGCTCTCAATCGGCTTTCTTT
TRBD1,TRBJ2-7,TRBV5-4,NA,CASSLDPDRVIYEQYF,TGTGCCAGCAGCTTGGACCCGGACAGGGTGATCTACGAGCAGTACTTC
NA,TRBJ2-3,TRBV30,NA,CAWRGFGTDTQYF,TGTGCGTGGAGGGGCTTCGGCACAGATACGCAGTATTTT
NA,TRBJ2-7,TRBV6-1,few,CASGRGASYEQYF,TGTGCCAGCGGCAGGGGGGCCTCCTACGAGCAGTACTTC
TRBD1,TRBJ2-3,TRBV20-1,NA,CSASGTGEGGTDTQYF,TGCAGTGCCTCCGGGACAGGGGAAGGTGGCACAGATACGCAGTATTTT
NA,TRBJ1-6,TRBV6-5,NA,CASSYRGVGSPLHF,TGTGCCAGCAGTTACAGGGGGGTCGGTTCACCCCTCCACTTT
TRBD1,TRBJ1-1,TRBV20-1,few,CSAPTSTGGRVTEAFF,TGCAGTGCTCCAACTTCTACAGGGGGCAGAGTCACTGAAGCTTTCTTT
NA,TRBJ2-2,TRBV7-8,NA,CASSLDTGYGELFF,TGTGCCAGCAGCTTAGATACAGGGTACGGGGAGCTGTTTTTT
NA,TRBJ2-7,TRBV28,NA,CASRQTSNTYEQYF,TGTGCCAGCAGACAGACATCTAATACCTACGAGCAGTACTTC
TRBD1,TRBJ1-6,TRBV19,NA,CASSITSGTGGPPLHF,TGTGCCAGTAGTATAACATCCGGGACAGGGGGCCCACCCCTCCACTTT
TRBD2,TRBJ2-3,TRBV30,NA,CAWRPTSSGTTDTQYF,TGTGCCTGGAGACCGACATCTAGCGGAACCACAGATACGCAGTATTTT
TRBD1,TRBJ1-4,TRBV28,NA,CASTARQGFTEKLFF,TGTGCCAGCACCGCCAGACAGGGCTTTACTGAAAAACTGTTTTTT
TRBD2,TRBJ2-5,TRBV20-1,NA,CSAYTSGRGQETQYF,TGCAGTGCTTACACTAGCGGGAGGGGCCAAGAGACCCAGTACTTC
TRBD2,TRBJ2-2,TRBV7-3,NA,CASSLMGLASTGELFF,TGTGCCAGCAGCTTAATGGGACTAGCGAGCACCGGGGAGCTGTTTTTT
NA,TRBJ2-7,TRBV4-3,once,CASSQDISGSPLRVREQYF,TGCGCCAGCAGCCAAGATATAAGTGGCAGTCCTCTAAGGGTGCGCGAGCAGTACTTC
NA,TRBJ2-3,TRBV24-1,NA,CATSDQDPASTDTQYF,TGTGCCACCAGTGACCAGGACCCGGCTAGCACAGATACGCAGTATTTT
NA,TRBJ1-1,TRBV7-9,few,CASSPEGIGTEAFF,TGTGCCAGCAGCCCCGAGGGAATAGGGACTGAAGCTTTCTTT
NA,TRBJ1-2,TRBV6-2/TRBV6-3,few,CASSYGSRVYGYTF,TGTGCCAGCAGTTACGGATCTAGGGTCTATGGCTACACCTTC
NA,TRBJ1-2,TRBV6-1,few,CASRDLGVGSYGYTF,TGTGCCAGCAGGGACCTCGGGGTCGGGAGCTATGGCTACACCTTC
TRBD2,TRBJ2-2,TRBV7-2,few,CASNSGLAGGELFF,TGTGCCAGCAACTCGGGACTAGCGGGCGGGGAGCTGTTTTTT
NA,TRBJ2-3,TRBV12-3/TRBV12-4,few,CASSSGGLGTQYF,TGTGCCAGCAGTTCTGGGGGTTTAGGTACGCAGTATTTT
TRBD1,TRBJ2-2,TRBV6-1,few,CASGTVRETGELFF,TGTGCCAGCGGGACAGTAAGGGAAACCGGGGAGCTGTTTTTT
TRBD1,TRBJ1-2,TRBV20-1,few,CSAQNPGQGANGYTF,TGCAGTGCTCAAAACCCGGGACAGGGGGCCAATGGCTACACCTTC
NA,TRBJ1-2,TRBV20-1,NA,CSAREGASDGYTF,TGCAGTGCTAGAGAGGGGGCGTCTGATGGCTACACCTTC
TRBD1,TRBJ1-1,TRBV2,few,CASSSDRDTEAFF,TGTGCCAGCAGTTCCGACAGGGACACTGAAGCTTTCTTT
TRBD2,TRBJ2-3,TRBV5-4,NA,CASSSGLDRDTQYF,TGTGCCAGCAGCTCGGGACTAGACCGAGATACGCAGTATTTT
TRBD1,TRBJ1-6,TRBV30,NA,CAWSVLGGQGASPLHF,TGTGCCTGGAGTGTACTAGGGGGACAGGGGGCTTCACCCCTCCACTTT
NA,TRBJ1-2,TRBV6-1,NA,CASSAGGQVVFSYTF,TGTGCCAGCAGTGCTGGGGGACAAGTCGTTTTCAGCTACACCTTC
NA,TRBJ2-3,TRBV6-5,NA,CASSYYLADTDTQYF,TGTGCCAGCAGTTACTACTTAGCGGACACAGATACGCAGTATTTT
NA,TRBJ2-7,TRBV20-1,NA,CSAPHFATYEQYF,TGCAGTGCTCCCCACTTTGCCACCTACGAGCAGTACTTC
NA,TRBJ2-7,TRBV6-5,few,CASSLSSGTSAYEQYF,TGTGCCAGCAGTTTATCCTCCGGGACGAGCGCCTACGAGCAGTACTTC
TRBD1,TRBJ2-5,TRBV6-1,NA,CASRRDRGPSETQYF,TGTGCCAGCAGGAGGGACAGGGGGCCTTCGGAGACCCAGTACTTC
TRBD1,TRBJ2-1,TRBV24-1,NA,CATSLGTANEQFF,TGTGCCACCAGCTTAGGGACAGCCAATGAGCAGTTCTTC
TRBD2,TRBJ2-1,TRBV15,NA,CATSITGGEQFF,TGTGCCACCAGCATTACGGGGGGTGAGCAGTTCTTC
NA,TRBJ2-1,TRBV6-2/TRBV6-3,NA,CASTQDNEQFF,TGTGCCAGCACCCAAGACAATGAGCAGTTCTTC
NA,TRBJ2-1,TRBV20-1,NA,CSARDWRGRNEQFF,TGCAGTGCTAGAGATTGGCGAGGAAGGAATGAGCAGTTCTTC
NA,TRBJ2-3,TRBV20-1,few,CSATAPVADTQYF,TGCAGTGCTACGGCCCCGGTGGCCGATACGCAGTATTTT
NA,TRBJ1-2,TRBV28,few,CAREGHGYTF,TGTGCCAGGGAGGGGCATGGCTACACCTTC
NA,TRBJ2-3,TRBV20-1,NA,CSASPAERTNTQYF,TGCAGTGCTAGTCCAGCGGAACGGACGAATACGCAGTATTTT
TRBD1,TRBJ1-6,TRBV12-3/TRBV12-4,NA,CASSLQTGVGSPLHF,TGTGCCAGCAGTTTACAGACAGGGGTGGGTTCACCCCTCCACTTT